The next 5 T cell receptor beta chains were all read from a single sample in a study of CD8 T cells in Susac syndrome. Random-hexamer reverse transcription was applied to roughly 0.5 to 1 ug RNA. MiXCR, applied by TCRdb to the immunoSEQ multiplex PCR reads, yields one record per CDR3 protein. The data contain more than 55,000 distinct CDR3 sequences, roughly 94% of them singletons. Sequencing was done on a sample of CD8+ T cells from PBMCs. The receptors here all came from a human donor in good health.

The chain joins TRBV29-1 to TRBJ1-2; unclear D gene. The CDR3 has 12 residues. V was pared by 0 bases and J by 2 bases, with 4 bases between. The germline CDR1 and CDR2 sequences are SQVTM and ANQGSEA. The CDR3 sequence is CSVEEDNYGYTF. DNA of the CDR3: TGCAGCGTTGAAGAGGACAACTATGGCTACACCTTC.

The sample holds one count of this clonotype. The chain has TRBV18 and TRBJ1-1; the D is unclear. The CDR3 runs 13 residues. V shed 6 bases and J shed 4 bases, with 12 bases lying between them. In germline, CDR1 is KGHSH, CDR2 LQKENI. The CDR3 coding sequence is TGTGCCAGCTCCCTAGGGAGTACCACTGAAGCTTTCTTT. This codes for CASSLGSTTEAFF. Full variable domain (outside the CDR3, taken from reference TRBV18 and TRBJ1-1): NAGVMQNPRHLVRRRGQEARLRCSPMKGHSHVYWYRQLPEEGLKFMVYLQKENIIDESGMPKERFSAEFPKEGPSILRIQQVVRGDSAAYFCASSLGSTTEAFFGQGTRLTVV.

The chain has TRBV13 and TRBJ2-1; maybe TRBD2 (5 bases). The germline CDR1 and CDR2 sequences are PRHDT and FYEKMQ (reference sequence). This CDR3 spans 11 amino acids. V gave up 5 bases and J gave up 9 bases, with 8 bases separating them. Here the CDR3 reads CASSLDSEQFF. The CDR3 DNA reads TGTGCCAGCAGCCTGGACTCTGAGCAGTTCTTC.

The chain joins TRBV2 to TRBJ2-7, with a weak D call TRBD2 (6 bases). The CDR3 loop spans 16 amino acids. Germline assignment: CDR1 SNHLY and CDR2 FYNNEI. The V end lost 6 bases, the J end lost 0 bases, and 18 bases lay between the germline ends. The CDR3 is CASRPSLALTSYEQYF. CDR3 coding DNA: TGTGCCAGCAGGCCCTCACTAGCACTTACCTCCTACGAGCAGTACTTC.

The V and J genes are TRBV27 and TRBJ1-5, with unresolved D. This CDR3 is built from 13 residues. V lost 4 bases and J lost 10, with 14 bases in between. The germline V gene encodes CDR1 MNHEY and CDR2 SMNVEV (reference sequence). This CDR3 reads CASSSQAPQPQHF. The CDR3 coding sequence is TGTGCCAGCAGTTCCCAAGCTCCTCAACCCCAGCATTTT.